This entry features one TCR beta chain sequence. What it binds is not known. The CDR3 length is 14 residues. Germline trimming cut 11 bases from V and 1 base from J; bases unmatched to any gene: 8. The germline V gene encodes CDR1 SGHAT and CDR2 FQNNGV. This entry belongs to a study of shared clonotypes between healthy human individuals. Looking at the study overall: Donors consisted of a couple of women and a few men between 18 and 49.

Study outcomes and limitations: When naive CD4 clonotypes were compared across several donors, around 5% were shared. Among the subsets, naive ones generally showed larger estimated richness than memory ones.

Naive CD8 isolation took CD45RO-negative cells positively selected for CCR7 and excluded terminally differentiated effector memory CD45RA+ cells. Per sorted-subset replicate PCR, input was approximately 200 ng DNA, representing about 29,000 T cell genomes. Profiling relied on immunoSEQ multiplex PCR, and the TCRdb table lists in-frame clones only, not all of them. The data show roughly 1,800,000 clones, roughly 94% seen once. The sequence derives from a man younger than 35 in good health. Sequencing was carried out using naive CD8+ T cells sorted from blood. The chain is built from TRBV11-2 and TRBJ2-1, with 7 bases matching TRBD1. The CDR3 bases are TGTGCCTGCCCCTTACAGGGGTCCTACAATGAGCAGTTCTTC. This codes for CACPLQGSYNEQFF. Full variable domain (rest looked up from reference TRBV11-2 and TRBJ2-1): EAGVAQSPRYKIIEKRQSVAFWCNPISGHATLYWYQQILGQGPKLLIQFQNNGVVDDSQLPKDRFSAERLKGVDSTLKIQPAKLEDSAVYLCACPLQGSYNEQFFGPGTRLTVL.